These 24 T cell receptor beta chains were sequenced from one sample in a study of vaccination and CD4 T cells after COVID-19. These receptors are not linked to any known antigen. The Oncomine TCR Beta short-read assay generated sequence data from the DNA of cultured CD4+ T cells. TCRdb re-called the PCR reads with MiXCR, one entry per CDR3 protein. Of tens of thousands of distinct CDR3 sequences in the sample, about 51% were seen once. Treatment denoted: roughly ten-day PBMC culture with coronavirus spike peptide pools or control peptides (ViraFEST assay). Sequencing input: CD4+ T cells from blood, cultured in vitro. The source of these receptors is a human donor who had recovered from COVID-19.

This chain links TRBV12-5 with TRBJ2-2; TRBD2 matches 9 bases. CDR1 is LGHNT, CDR2 FRNRAP, per germline. CDR3 length equals 16 residues. V lost 6 bases, J lost 4 bases, and 9 bases stayed unmatched. The CDR3 coding sequence is TGTGCTAGTGGGACTAGCGGCCCGAGGGGCACCGGGGAGCTGTTTTTT. Protein product: CASGTSGPRGTGELFF.

This chain connects TRBV19 to TRBJ1-4; 8 bases map to TRBD1. Germline V lookup: CDR1 LNHDA, CDR2 SQIVND (reference sequence). The ends lost 4 bases at V and 6 bases at J; junction bases unmatched: 7. The CDR3 is 15 amino acids. CDR3: CASSTGQVLYEKLFF. The CDR3 region has the DNA TGTGCCAGTAGTACGGGACAGGTACTATATGAAAAACTGTTTTTT.

The V call is TRBV30, the J call TRBJ1-2, with 7 bases fitting TRBD1. Germline values: CDR1 GTSNPN, CDR2 SVGIG (reference sequence). This CDR3 spans 13 amino acids. Unmatched junction bases numbered 7, after V lost 2 bases and J lost 7 bases. The CDR3 sequence is CAWSPSTGVGYTF. DNA of the CDR3: TGTGCCTGGAGTCCCAGCACAGGGGTTGGCTACACCTTC.

This clonotype was detected a few times. This chain connects TRBV12-3 or TRBV12-4 to TRBJ1-1; 8 nucleotides line up with TRBD1. This CDR3 is 14 amino acids long. Germline trimming cut 3 bases from V and 6 bases from J; bases unmatched to any gene: 6. This CDR3 reads CASSFGQGAAEAFF. Written as DNA, the CDR3 is TGTGCCAGCAGTTTCGGGCAGGGGGCAGCTGAAGCTTTCTTT.

The genes are TRBV2 and TRBJ1-2; D is possibly TRBD1 (5 bases). The CDR3 is 14 residues long. Germline V gene lookup returns CDR1 SNHLY and CDR2 FYNNEI. V was clipped by 5 bases and J by 0 bases, with 10 bases between them. CDR3 sequence: CASSYRKANYGYTF. The CDR3 coding sequence is TGTGCCAGCAGTTACAGGAAAGCTAACTATGGCTACACCTTC.

This clonotype showed up just a few times. The V call is TRBV11-3, the J call TRBJ1-6; unclear D gene. Deletions cut 1 base from V and 6 bases from J, with 7 bases between. The CDR3 is 14 residues long. Germline CDR1 is SGHNT and CDR2 is YENEEA. The CDR3 DNA reads TGTGCCAGCAGCTTAGGCCCAGCTAATTCACCCCTCCACTTT. Protein: CASSLGPANSPLHF.

This clonotype was seen a handful of times. V and J are TRBV6-1 and TRBJ2-6; possibly TRBD1 for D (5 bases). This CDR3 contains 16 residues. CDR1 MNHNS and CDR2 SASEGT come from the germline V gene. The V end lost 8 bases, the J end lost 4 bases, and 18 bases lay between the germline ends. This CDR3 is CASGRVDPWGANVLTF. The CDR3 DNA is TGTGCCAGCGGCAGGGTCGACCCCTGGGGGGCCAACGTCCTGACTTTC.

The chain combines TRBV2 with TRBJ2-5; tentative D call: TRBD1 (6 bases). V was pared by 5 bases and J by 3 bases, with 16 bases between. Germline V gene lookup returns CDR1 SNHLY and CDR2 FYNNEI. The CDR3 consists of 15 residues. The DNA for the CDR3 is TGTGCCAGCAGTCCCAACCCCGGGACAAAAGAGACCCAGTACTTC. This sequence encodes CASSPNPGTKETQYF.

The gene calls are TRBV27 and TRBJ2-3; D may correspond to TRBD1 or TRBD2 (6 bases each). CDR1 and CDR2 (germline): MNHEY, SMNVEV (reference sequence). The CDR3 length is 21 residues. The V gene lost 4 bases and the J gene lost 0 bases, with 29 bases spanning the gap. The CDR3 coding sequence is TGTGCCAGCAGTTCCAGTGGCTGGGGGGCCCCAAATCCGATTAGCACAGATACGCAGTATTTT. Protein: CASSSSGWGAPNPISTDTQYF.

This clonotype has more than one count but fewer than ten. The chain couples TRBV19 to TRBJ2-3, with 7 bases identical to TRBD2. This CDR3 has 15 residues. CDR1 and CDR2 from the germline V gene are LNHDA and SQIVND (reference sequence). The V and J ends lost 0 bases and 2 bases, in that order; junction bases with no gene match: 2. CDR3 nucleotide sequence: TGTGCCAGTAGTATAGAGCGGGGGACCACAGATACGCAGTATTTT. Protein product: CASSIERGTTDTQYF.

The chain has TRBV7-9 and TRBJ1-2; maybe TRBD1 (5 bases). Deletions cut 5 bases from V and 5 bases from J, with 12 bases between. Germline V gives CDR1 SEHNR, CDR2 FQNEAQ (reference sequence). The CDR3 extends over 13 amino acids. The CDR3: CASSHDSLYGYTF. In DNA form, the CDR3 reads TGTGCCAGCAGCCACGACAGTCTATATGGCTACACCTTC.

This rearrangement joins TRBV5-4 to TRBJ2-2; 7 bases align to TRBD2. CDR3 length: 16 amino acids. Germline CDR1 SGHNT, CDR2 YYREEE (reference sequence). After removal of 3 bases from V and 5 bases from J, the junction contained 10 bases not matched to a gene. In DNA, the CDR3 is TGTGCCAGCAGCTCACCTAGCGGAGCCGGGACCGGGGAGCTGTTTTTT. It is translated as CASSSPSGAGTGELFF.

The chain couples TRBV30 to TRBJ1-1, with a possible D match to TRBD1 (5 bases). Germline V gives CDR1 GTSNPN, CDR2 SVGIG (reference sequence). Trimming removed 2 bases at V and 1 base at J, with 8 bases between. The CDR3 totals 13 residues. CDR3 residues: CAWSTQENTEAFF. DNA for the CDR3: TGTGCCTGGAGTACACAGGAGAACACTGAAGCTTTCTTT. Looking up the rest from reference TRBV30 and TRBJ1-1 gives the full variable domain: SQTIHQWPATLVQPVGSPLSLECTVEGTSNPNLYWYRQAAGRGLQLLFYSVGIGQISSEVPQNLSASRPQDRQFILSSKKLLLSDSGFYLCAWSTQENTEAFFGQGTRLTVV.

The chain is built from TRBV7-9 and TRBJ1-4; 10 positions match TRBD1. V lost 3 bases, J lost 6 bases, and 4 bases stayed unmatched. Germline assignment: CDR1 SEHNR and CDR2 FQNEAQ (reference sequence). The CDR3 runs to 15 residues. The CDR3: CASSLGDRGHEKLFF. Here the CDR3 DNA reads TGTGCCAGCAGCTTGGGGGACAGGGGTCATGAAAAACTGTTTTTT.

The rearrangement uses TRBV20-1 and TRBJ2-1, with 9 bases identical to TRBD2. CDR3 length: 16 residues. The V segment lost 6 bases and the J segment 0 bases; nucleotides outside the gene matches: 9. Germline-derived CDR1 and CDR2 are DFQATT and SNEGSKA (reference sequence). CDR3 nucleotides: TGCAGTGCAACCGCGGGGACTAGCAGCTCCTACAATGAGCAGTTCTTC. This codes for CSATAGTSSSYNEQFF.

The chain couples TRBV19 to TRBJ1-2; D not resolved. Trimming took 3 bases from V and 0 from J, leaving 5 bases between them. This CDR3 has 13 amino acids. The V gene's germline CDR1 is LNHDA and CDR2 SQIVND (reference sequence). CDR3 region: CASSIQANYGYTF. In DNA form, the CDR3 reads TGTGCCAGTAGTATTCAGGCTAACTATGGCTACACCTTC.

The chain links TRBV6-1 to TRBJ2-3; TRBD1 agrees at 9 bases. Germline V gene data show CDR1 as MNHNS and CDR2 as SASEGT. The CDR3 runs 18 residues. J lost 6 bases, V lost 6 bases, and 19 bases had no gene match. Here the CDR3 reads CASSKQGADSPRGDTQYF. The CDR3 DNA sequence: TGTGCCAGCAGCAAACAGGGGGCGGATAGCCCAAGGGGGGATACGCAGTATTTT.

This clonotype was seen more than once but under ten times. The chain carries TRBV19 and TRBJ1-2, with 7 bases matching TRBD1. CDR1 is LNHDA, CDR2 SQIVND, per germline (reference sequence). The CDR3 extends over 11 amino acids. Germline trimming cut 4 bases from V and 8 bases from J; bases unmatched to any gene: 1. The CDR3 reads CASSNRGGYTF. DNA of the CDR3: TGTGCCAGTAGTAACAGGGGCGGCTACACCTTC.

The rearrangement uses TRBV30 and TRBJ2-4; 11 nucleotides align to TRBD1. The CDR3 is 14 amino acids. V was pared by 0 bases and J by 7 bases, with 2 bases of the junction left unmatched. CDR1 and CDR2 from the germline V gene are GTSNPN and SVGIG (reference sequence). CDR3 coding DNA: TGTGCCTGGAGTGTGGGGGACAGGGGGAACATTCAGTACTTC. It specifies CAWSVGDRGNIQYF.

This clonotype has only a few counts. The rearrangement links TRBV7-8 to TRBJ1-1; 8 positions agree with TRBD1. Per the germline V gene, CDR1 is SGHVS and CDR2 is FQNEAQ. The ends lost 4 bases at V and 4 bases at J; junction bases unmatched: 5. The CDR3 runs 14 residues. The CDR3: CASSSDREGTEAFF. The CDR3, as DNA: TGTGCCAGCAGCTCGGACAGGGAAGGCACTGAAGCTTTCTTT.

The table lists this clonotype with a few counts. This chain connects TRBV20-1 to TRBJ2-7; D is possibly TRBD1 or TRBD2 (6 bases each). The CDR3 is 13 residues long. CDR1 and CDR2 from the germline V gene are DFQATT and SNEGSKA (reference sequence). V lost 6 bases and J 2 bases, leaving 14 bases between the germline ends. This CDR3 reads CSAPFRGAYEQYF. The CDR3, as DNA: TGCAGTGCCCCGTTTAGGGGGGCCTACGAGCAGTACTTC.

V usage is TRBV27 and J usage is TRBJ1-2; the D is unclear. The germline CDR1 and CDR2 sequences are MNHEY and SMNVEV (reference sequence). CDR3 length equals 12 residues. Between the trimmed V and J ends, which lost 5 bases and 8 bases, there was a span of 12 bases. CDR3 DNA sequence: TGTGCCAGCAGTGGTTTGGGTCGAGGCTACACCTTC. Its protein is CASSGLGRGYTF.

This sequence joins TRBV5-4 and TRBJ1-1; 7 nucleotides align to TRBD1. The CDR3 has 15 residues. CDR1 is SGHNT, CDR2 YYREEE, per germline (reference sequence). The V gene end was trimmed by 4 bases and the J gene end by 3 bases; junction bases not matched to a gene: 9. CDR3 loop: CASSLRAGGDTEAFF. CDR3 sequence (DNA): TGTGCCAGCAGCCTCAGGGCAGGGGGGGACACTGAAGCTTTCTTT.

This chain links TRBV20-1 with TRBJ2-3, with D unresolved. V shed 1 base and J shed 1 base, with 6 bases lying between them. CDR3 size: 13 residues. The V gene's germline CDR1 is DFQATT and CDR2 SNEGSKA (reference sequence). CDR3 in DNA: TGCAGTGCTAGAGCCACTGGCACAGATACGCAGTATTTT. It is translated as CSARATGTDTQYF.